This record covers a single T cell receptor beta chain. This sample is drawn from a study of T cell repertoires in cytomegalovirus infection. Study at large: Shared public TCR beta signatures pointed to both CMV infection and a matching HLA type.

TCRdb called the reads again in MiXCR, with one record for every CDR3 protein. The sample records 290,000 or so distinct CDR3 sequences, around 25% being singletons. CDR1 is MNHNY, CDR2 SVGAGI, per germline (reference sequence). This CDR3 comprises 12 residues. With 3 bases removed from V and 5 bases from J, the gap between germline ends came to 8 bases. This receptor was taken from a human donor in good health (CMV status not recorded). Some clones in this sample may be carry-over from other donors' samples. Source material: PBMCs. This rearrangement joins TRBV6-6 to TRBJ2-7; D unresolved. The CDR3 loop is CASSYARDEQYF. CDR3 DNA sequence: TGTGCCAGCAGTTATGCCCGGGACGAGCAGTACTTC.